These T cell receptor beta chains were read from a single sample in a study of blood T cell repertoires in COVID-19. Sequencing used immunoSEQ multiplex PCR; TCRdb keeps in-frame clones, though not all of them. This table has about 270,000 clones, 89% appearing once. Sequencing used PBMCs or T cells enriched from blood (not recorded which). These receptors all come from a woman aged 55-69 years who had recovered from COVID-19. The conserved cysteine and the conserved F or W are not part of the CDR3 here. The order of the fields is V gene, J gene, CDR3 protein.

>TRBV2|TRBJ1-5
ASSGRWDRDFGPQH
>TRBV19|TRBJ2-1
GSGPGAYNEQF
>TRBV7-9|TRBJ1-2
ASSLEGGRAFYGYT
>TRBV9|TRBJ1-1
ASSAAMNTEAF
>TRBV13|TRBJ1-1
ASSWRLNTEAF
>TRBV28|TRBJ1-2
ASRPRTQGTYGYT
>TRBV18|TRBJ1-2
ASSPVGQGAPGYT
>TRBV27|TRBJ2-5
ASSLHRDQETQY
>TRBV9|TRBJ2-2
ASSVEQGVVTGELF
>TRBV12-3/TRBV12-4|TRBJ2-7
ASSQARRTEQY
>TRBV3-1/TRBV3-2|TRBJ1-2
ASSSPWQADYGYT
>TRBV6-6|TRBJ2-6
ASSTGISGANVLT
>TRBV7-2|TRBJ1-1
ASSPGPRDTEAF
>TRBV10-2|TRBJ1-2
ASSEWGRDVVSR
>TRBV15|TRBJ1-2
ATSSKPRGGPHGYT
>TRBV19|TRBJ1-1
ALTDRVGTEAF
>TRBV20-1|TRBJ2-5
SASQGASQETQY
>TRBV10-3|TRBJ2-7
AITGQGAPKEQY
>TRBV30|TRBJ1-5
AWSEGVGQFNQPQH
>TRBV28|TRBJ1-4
ASRRGQSPNEKLF
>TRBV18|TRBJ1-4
ASTTTTGELF
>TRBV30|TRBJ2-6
AWSTPSGANVLT
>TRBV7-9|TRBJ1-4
ASSLSGSGGSEKLF
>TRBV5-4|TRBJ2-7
ASSIGLAGGTNEQY
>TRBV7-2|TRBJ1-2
ASSAQTGLGYT
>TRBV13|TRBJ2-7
ASSFRQGRNEQY
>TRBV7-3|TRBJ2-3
ASSLAGADTQY
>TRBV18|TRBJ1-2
ASSPNSGQGSDGYT
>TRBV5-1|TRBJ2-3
ASSLGDVGATDTQY
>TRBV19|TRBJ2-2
LNTGELF
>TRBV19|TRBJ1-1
ASTITGLNTEAF
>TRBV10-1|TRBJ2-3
ASSESRLVADTQY
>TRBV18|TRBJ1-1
ASSPARGPNTEAF
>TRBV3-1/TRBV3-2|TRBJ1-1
ASSPMGGGAEAF
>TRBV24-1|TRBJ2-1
ATSDHDRGTYNEQF
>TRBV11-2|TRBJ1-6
ASSLGRAGYNSPLH
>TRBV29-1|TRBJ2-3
SVLGGTGLDTQY
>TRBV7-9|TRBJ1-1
ASRETGGTEAF
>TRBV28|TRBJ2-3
ASIPGLTRLGTDTQY
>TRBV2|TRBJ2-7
ASSKDSYNSYEQY
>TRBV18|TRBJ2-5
ASSPRPGETQY
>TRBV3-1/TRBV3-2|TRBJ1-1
ASSRDRDPEAF
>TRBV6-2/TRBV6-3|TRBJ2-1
ASSYLHNNEQF
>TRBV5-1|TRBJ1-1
ASRGREAF